This T cell receptor beta chain derives from a study of shared clonotypes between healthy human individuals. Healthy adults negative for HIV, lacking recent acute infections or vaccinations, served as donors. Findings and caveats of the study: The diversity represented, both genetic and in exposure history, was limited by few donors.

Regarding this clone: Its antigen remains unknown.

Repertoires were generated with immunoSEQ multiplex PCR, while TCRdb's copy carries only in-frame clones and drops some. The top ten hold roughly 10% of the sample, which has approximately 340,000 clones, 70% to 75% seen once. CDR3 size: 14 residues. Trimming took 9 bases from V and 5 from J, leaving 17 bases between them. Germline V gene sequence: CDR1 SNHLY, CDR2 FYNNEI. V is TRBV2 and J is TRBJ2-1; no reliable D call. This TCR was sampled from a man aged 30-40 years in good health. The sample taken for sequencing was memory CD4+ T cells sorted from blood. Subset indicated: CD45RA-negative fraction. CDR3 DNA sequence: TGTGCCAGTAACACCGGATTAATTAACAATGAGCAGTTCTTC. This codes for CASNTGLINNEQFF.